This entry is about one TCR beta chain. Its recognized antigen is unknown. One base away there is no much larger clone; base qualities are not given. These data are taken from a study of blood T cells in healthy people across ages (dated by TCRdb to about 2015). As for the study more broadly: In model experiments, roughly one uniquely barcoded TCR beta cDNA molecule per two T cells was captured by template switching. Two additional independent replicas of 1 million unique cDNA reads from the same blood draw were analyzed for two donors (one aged 18 to 30 and one aged 80 or older). The study measured age-related changes in TCR beta repertoire diversity using deep sequencing normalized with unique cDNA molecular identifiers. To avoid experimental bias, donors of different ages were spread randomly across the sequencing lanes. The donors were split into four age groups: young (average around 17 years), middle-aged (nearly 40), aged (about 62) and long-lived (approximately 80). What the study reported, not specific to this receptor: Observed TCR beta diversity per million T cells fell roughly linearly with age, and a significant reduction was already apparent by age approximately 40. Since profiling was done on bulk unsorted PBMCs, naive and antigen-experienced compartments could not be conclusively compared. Estimates of total diversity from one million sequenced T cells were regarded as lower bounds and underestimates. Because the CMV infection status of the donors was unknown, age-related changes in expanded clonotypes may potentially have been confounded. Compared with the aged group, more naive CD4+ T cells, fewer expanded clones and increased TCR diversity were shown by the long-lived group, suggesting age selection. A strong correlation was found between observed TCR beta diversity and the percentage of naive T cells measured by flow cytometry.

The approximately 39 donors, aged about 6 to 100 years, were systemically healthy Caucasian individuals from Russia. Around 10 milliliters of peripheral blood were collected from each donor into EDTA-treated Vacutainer tubes. Ficoll-Paque density-gradient centrifugation was used to isolate PBMCs, with at least 6.5 million per sample. Trizol reagent was used to extract total RNA from the PBMCs, yielding at least 5 micrograms per sample. For every donor, flow cytometry on a PBMC aliquot measured the percentage of naive CD45RAhigh/CD27high T cells. Reading the germline V gene gives CDR1 SGHNT and CDR2 YENEEA. The CDR3 measures 15 amino acids from cysteine to phenylalanine. Here the CDR3 DNA is all that survives: 45 bases in frame from base 1. Trimming at the junction amounts to 1 base on V and 2 bases on J, and the germline ends lie 12 bases apart. Libraries were built with 5' RACE. Sequenced on an Illumina HiSeq 2500. A second PCR of about 6 to 12 cycles was performed with a sample-barcoded 5' primer and a J-beta primer mix. A unique molecular identifier was introduced onto each TCR beta cDNA molecule by a template-switch 5' adaptor carrying 12 random nucleotides. Each sample yielded at least 2.5 million CDR3-containing paired-end reads. First-strand cDNA synthesis was performed from all RNA using the Mint cDNA synthesis kit, with priming by a TRBC-specific oligonucleotide. Following uracil-DNA glycosylase treatment, a first 18-cycle PCR with universal primers M1SS and BC2_uni_R was performed on all cDNA. Per the authors' processing: For normalization, 1 million high-quality reads, each with a distinct molecular identifier, were randomly selected from each sample. Reads sharing molecular identifiers were discarded rather than binned into consensus sequences. MiTCR, set to a Q25 quality threshold and the strictest error-elimination algorithm, was used for CDR3 identification, clonotype clustering and error correction. A nonparametric unseen species model with Euler transformation was used to estimate a lower bound on total TCR beta diversity. TCRdb itself trimmed the public reads at Q25 with fastp, ran MiXCR and retained productive beta chains. Duplicate CDR3 protein sequences are folded into a single record with the most common DNA and genes. TCRdb's processing, not the authors', yielded these V and J calls. Counted in this sample were 550,000 to 600,000 distinct CDR3 sequences; 27% of them appeared once. The ten largest clones add up to less than 20% of the sample.

The sequence is built from TRBV11-3 and TRBJ2-7; 5 matching bases give a weak D call of TRBD2. The source is a woman aged 65 to 85 in good health. Sequenced: blood. Here is the DNA: TGTGCCAGCAGCTTAGTTCTTTCCGGGGCCTACGAGCAGTACTTC. It is translated as CASSLVLSGAYEQYF.